The 29 T cell receptor beta chains below come from one sample, sequenced in a study of blood T cell repertoires in COVID-19. Generated by immunoSEQ multiplex PCR, the TCRdb table keeps only in-frame clones and is missing some. This sample yields 200,000 to 250,000 clones, of which approximately 88% are seen a single time; over 3.5% belongs to the top ten. The sample taken for sequencing was PBMCs or T cells enriched from blood (not recorded which). The source is a woman in her 30s who had been exposed to COVID-19.

The count of this clone is one. The genes are TRBV30 and TRBJ1-2, with 8 bases identical to TRBD1. The CDR3 has 14 amino acids. Germline assignment: CDR1 GTSNPN and CDR2 SVGIG (reference sequence). V lost 4 bases, J lost 4 bases, and 8 bases stayed unmatched. The CDR3 nucleotides read TGTGCCTGGAAAAGGACAGGGAATCTCTATGGCTACACCTTC. Its protein product is CAWKRTGNLYGYTF. Supplemented by reference TRBV30 and TRBJ1-2, the full variable domain reads SQTIHQWPATLVQPVGSPLSLECTVEGTSNPNLYWYRQAAGRGLQLLFYSVGIGQISSEVPQNLSASRPQDRQFILSSKKLLLSDSGFYLCAWKRTGNLYGYTFGSGTRLTVV.

The chain uses TRBV5-1 and TRBJ1-1, with TRBD1 as a possible D gene (6 bases). The CDR3 sequence is 15 residues long. V was clipped by 4 bases and J by 3 bases, with 16 bases between them. Looked up from germline, CDR1 is SGHRS and CDR2 is YFSETQ. The CDR3 sequence is CASSPGLGHDTEAFF. In nucleotides, the CDR3 is TGCGCCAGCAGCCCAGGACTGGGACACGACACTGAAGCTTTCTTT.

The gene calls are TRBV27 and TRBJ1-1, with D hard to call. This CDR3 has 12 residues. V lost 9 bases and J 4 bases, leaving 12 bases between the germline ends. Germline assignment: CDR1 MNHEY and CDR2 SMNVEV (reference sequence). CDR3: CARRGQVTEAFF. The CDR3 DNA reads TGTGCCAGGCGTGGGCAGGTCACTGAAGCTTTCTTT.

This clone appeared a single time. The V gene is TRBV5-8, the J gene TRBJ1-5; D not certain. The germline gives CDR1 SGHTS, CDR2 YDEGEE. Between the trimmed V and J ends, which lost 1 base and 7 bases, there was a span of 12 bases. This CDR3 is built from 14 residues. Here the CDR3 reads CASSLLAAVQPQHF. In nucleotides, the CDR3 is TGTGCCAGCAGCTTGCTTGCGGCGGTCCAGCCCCAGCATTTT.

The rearrangement joins TRBV6-5 to TRBJ1-6; no firm D call. V gave up 0 bases and J gave up 7 bases, with 10 bases separating them. This CDR3 contains 15 residues. Looked up from germline, CDR1 is MNHEY and CDR2 is SVGAGI. The CDR3 coding sequence is TGTGCCAGCAGTTACTCGCGGGGAAACAATTCACCCCTCCACTTT. Protein sequence: CASSYSRGNNSPLHF.

The V gene is TRBV28, the J gene TRBJ1-2; TRBD1 agrees at 7 bases. J was trimmed by 8 bases and V by 7 bases; bases with no gene match: 7. The CDR3 consists of 12 residues. Germline CDR1 reads MDHEN; CDR2 reads SYDVKM. CDR3 DNA: TGTGCCAGCACGACAGGGCTCGACGGCTACACCTTC. Its protein product is CASTTGLDGYTF.

The CDR3 spells CASSPTLGVQETQYF. Here the CDR3 DNA reads TGTGCCAGCAGCCCAACCCTCGGGGTTCAAGAGACCCAGTACTTC. The genes are TRBV5-5 and TRBJ2-5; weak D call: TRBD2 (5 bases). V gave up 4 bases and J gave up 2 bases, with 15 bases separating them. This CDR3 contains 15 residues. CDR1 is SGHKS and CDR2 is YYEKEE in the germline V gene (reference sequence). Based on the CDR3 plus reference TRBV5-5 and TRBJ2-5, the full variable domain is DAGVTQSPTHLIKTRGQQVTLRCSPISGHKSVSWYQQVLGQGPQFIFQYYEKEERGRGNFPDRFSARQFPNYSSELNVNALLLGDSALYLCASSPTLGVQETQYFGPGTRLLVL.

Only a few counts were recorded for this clone. The CDR3 here is CASNPAWGGYSNQPQHF. For the CDR3, the DNA is TGTGCCAGTAATCCGGCGTGGGGCGGATATAGCAATCAGCCCCAGCATTTT. The chain combines TRBV19 with TRBJ1-5, with D possibly being TRBD1 (5 bases). This CDR3 spans 17 amino acids. Germline V CDR1 and CDR2: LNHDA, SQIVND (reference sequence). V was clipped by 7 bases and J by 0 bases, with 19 bases between them.

The chain is built from TRBV6-5 and TRBJ1-1; D uncertain. Germline CDR1 and CDR2: MNHEY and SVGAGI. V lost 2 bases to trimming and J lost 6 bases, with 19 bases between them. The CDR3 length is 16 residues. The CDR3 sequence: CASSYRLNGEVSEAFF. The DNA of the CDR3 is TGTGCCAGCAGTTACCGGTTAAACGGGGAGGTCTCTGAAGCTTTCTTT.

This chain uses TRBV19 with TRBJ2-7; no firm D call. Per germline, CDR1 LNHDA and CDR2 SQIVND (reference sequence). The CDR3 is made up of 13 amino acids. V lost 3 bases and J 3 bases, leaving 9 bases between the germline ends. The CDR3 DNA reads as TGTGCCAGTAGTATGAAGATCAGCTACGAGCAGTACTTC. Translated, it gives CASSMKISYEQYF. The full variable domain, rest sourced from reference TRBV19 and TRBJ2-7, is DGGITQSPKYLFRKEGQNVTLSCEQNLNHDAMYWYRQDPGQGLRLIYYSQIVNDFQKGDIAEGYSVSREKKESFPLTVTSAQKNPTAFYLCASSMKISYEQYFGPGTRLTVT.

This sequence joins TRBV29-1 and TRBJ2-5, with D possibly TRBD2 on 7 matching bases. The CDR3 extends over 12 amino acids. The V and J ends lost 7 bases and 5 bases respectively, with 14 bases between them. The germline V gene has CDR1 SQVTM and CDR2 ANQGSEA. The CDR3 here is CSGGGPLETQYF. As DNA, the CDR3 is TGCAGCGGGGGGGGGCCCCTGGAGACCCAGTACTTC.

V gene TRBV6-5 combines with J gene TRBJ2-7; D is unresolved. The CDR3 spans 13 residues. From germline, CDR1 is MNHEY and CDR2 SVGAGI. The V end was cut by 5 bases, the J end by 0 bases, with 8 bases between. Here the CDR3 reads CASSTESSYEQYF. The CDR3 DNA reads TGTGCCAGCAGTACAGAGAGCTCCTACGAGCAGTACTTC.

The gene calls are TRBV5-1 and TRBJ1-1; possibly TRBD1 for D (5 bases). The V gene lost 4 bases and the J gene lost 1 base, with 11 bases spanning the gap. The CDR3 has 14 amino acids. Germline V lookup: CDR1 SGHRS, CDR2 YFSETQ. CDR3 sequence (DNA): TGCGCCAGCAGCGGGGAGGGACGGAACACTGAAGCTTTCTTT. Translated: CASSGEGRNTEAFF.

This chain links TRBV5-4 with TRBJ1-2, with TRBD1 matching 7 bases. The germline V gene encodes CDR1 SGHNT and CDR2 YYREEE (reference sequence). V dropped 5 bases and J dropped 6; count of bases not matched to a gene: 10. The length of the CDR3 is 14 residues. Written as DNA, the CDR3 is TGTGCCAGCAGACGAGGACAGGATCCTAATGGCTACACCTTC. Its protein is CASRRGQDPNGYTF. Complete variable domain (other parts from reference TRBV5-4 and TRBJ1-2): ETGVTQSPTHLIKTRGQQVTLRCSSQSGHNTVSWYQQALGQGPQFIFQYYREEENGRGNFPPRFSGLQFPNYSSELNVNALELDDSALYLCASRRGQDPNGYTFGSGTRLTVV.

As for this clone: This sample also contains other DNA sequences that code for the same CDR3. This CDR3 reads CASSPEQGYEQYF. The CDR3 DNA reads as TGTGCCAGCTCACCAGAACAGGGATACGAGCAGTACTTC. J is TRBJ2-7 and V is TRBV18; a possible D gene is TRBD1 (6 bases). Germline-derived CDR1 and CDR2 are KGHSH and LQKENI. The CDR3 runs 13 residues. Trimming shortened V by 2 bases and J by 4 bases, and 9 bases separated the two germline ends.

The chain employs TRBV11-2 and TRBJ1-6, with 7 bases lining up with TRBD1. Germline loops: CDR1 SGHAT, CDR2 FQNNGV. CDR3 length equals 15 residues. V lost 3 bases and J lost 7; bases outside the gene matches: 6. The CDR3, as DNA: TGTGCCAGCAGCTTCTTCAGGGGGGAAAATTCACCCCTCCACTTT. Protein product: CASSFFRGENSPLHF.

This chain links TRBV5-1 with TRBJ1-1; 7 nucleotides agree with TRBD1. The junction had 12 bases not matched to a gene; V was cut back by 4 bases and J by 3 bases. Germline V lookup: CDR1 SGHRS, CDR2 YFSETQ. This CDR3 has 16 residues. CDR3 sequence: CASSHWSRQGDTEAFF. For the CDR3, the DNA is TGCGCCAGCAGCCATTGGTCGCGGCAGGGGGACACTGAAGCTTTCTTT.

The CDR3 sequence is CASSLSPGTGREQYF. The CDR3 coding sequence is TGTGCCAGCAGTTTATCCCCCGGGACAGGGAGAGAGCAGTACTTC. The rearrangement joins TRBV27 to TRBJ2-7; 9 nucleotides line up with TRBD1. This CDR3 has 15 amino acids. CDR1 is MNHEY, CDR2 SMNVEV, per germline (reference sequence). V lost 0 bases to trimming and J lost 7 bases; unmatched junction nucleotides: 7.

The chain recombines TRBV11-2 with TRBJ1-6; D is perhaps TRBD1 (5 bases). The CDR3 sequence is 14 residues long. V was clipped by 3 bases and J by 8 bases, with 11 bases between them. CDR1 and CDR2 (germline): SGHAT, FQNNGV. The CDR3 spells CASSFAGGHSPLHF. The CDR3 region has the DNA TGTGCCAGCAGCTTTGCCGGGGGTCATTCACCCCTCCACTTT.

The genes are TRBV30 and TRBJ2-7, with D perhaps matching TRBD2 (6 bases). The CDR3 consists of 13 residues. Germline CDR1 is GTSNPN and CDR2 is SVGIG (reference sequence). The V end was cut by 5 bases, the J end by 7 bases, with 18 bases between. The CDR3 reads CAWSSGPSREQYF. As DNA, the CDR3 is TGTGCCTGGTCGAGCGGGCCAAGTCGGGAGCAGTACTTC.

The count of this clone is one. The chain is built from TRBV9 and TRBJ1-2; weak D call: TRBD1 (5 bases). The CDR3 runs 17 residues. The germline V gene encodes CDR1 SGDLS and CDR2 YYNGEE. V was trimmed by 0 bases and J by 3 bases, leaving 18 bases between them. CDR3 sequence (DNA): TGTGCCAGCAGCGTAGGTCACCTCAGCCGACAGCACTATGGCTACACCTTC. Encoded protein: CASSVGHLSRQHYGYTF.

V and J are TRBV27 and TRBJ1-1, with 8 bases aligning to TRBD1. The CDR3 totals 15 residues. Germline trimming cut 5 bases from V and 0 bases from J; bases unmatched to any gene: 5. CDR1 is MNHEY, CDR2 SMNVEV, per germline (reference sequence). The CDR3 sequence is CASSNQGAMNTEAFF. The CDR3 DNA is TGTGCCAGCAGTAACCAGGGGGCTATGAACACTGAAGCTTTCTTT.

This sequence joins TRBV7-9 and TRBJ1-2, with TRBD1 matching over 9 bases. Germline loops: CDR1 SEHNR, CDR2 FQNEAQ (reference sequence). The CDR3 runs 15 residues. J gave up 7 bases and V 5 bases, and 11 bases lay outside the gene matches. This CDR3 reads CASSGHPGQGVGYTF. In DNA, the CDR3 is TGTGCCAGCAGCGGCCACCCGGGACAGGGAGTTGGCTACACCTTC.

The chain couples TRBV9 to TRBJ1-1, with 11 nucleotides matching TRBD1. The CDR3 contains 15 residues. Germline V gene sequence: CDR1 SGDLS, CDR2 YYNGEE. V trimming: 3 bases; J trimming: 4 bases; junction bases outside the gene matches: 5. The CDR3 nucleotides read TGTGCCAGCAGCGCAAGTGGACAGGGGGCCACTGAAGCTTTCTTT. This codes for CASSASGQGATEAFF.

V usage is TRBV27 and J usage is TRBJ1-2; D is possibly TRBD1 (5 bases). The V and J ends lost 6 bases and 3 bases respectively, with 11 bases between them. Germline lookup yields CDR1 MNHEY and CDR2 SMNVEV (reference sequence). The CDR3 is made up of 13 amino acids. The CDR3: CASRSGGDYGYTF. The CDR3 nucleotides read TGTGCCAGCAGATCTGGGGGGGACTATGGCTACACCTTC.

This clone was detected only once. This rearrangement joins TRBV2 to TRBJ2-7; D uncertain. Germline-derived CDR1 and CDR2 are SNHLY and FYNNEI. The ends were cut back, 2 bases at V and 6 bases at J, with 14 bases in the middle. This CDR3 contains 14 residues. The CDR3 here is CASSESSRRGEQYF. The CDR3 DNA reads as TGTGCCAGCAGTGAAAGCAGTAGAAGAGGCGAGCAGTACTTC. Looking up the rest from reference TRBV2 and TRBJ2-7 gives the full variable domain: EPEVTQTPSHQVTQMGQEVILRCVPISNHLYFYWYRQILGQKVEFLVSFYNNEISEKSEIFDDQFSVERPDGSNFTLKIRSTKLEDSAMYFCASSESSRRGEQYFGPGTRLTVT.

The chain employs TRBV6-5 and TRBJ2-2; possible D gene TRBD1, 6 bases. Trimming shortened V by 6 bases and J by 4 bases, and 9 bases separated the two germline ends. The CDR3 loop spans 13 amino acids. From germline, CDR1 is MNHEY and CDR2 SVGAGI. The CDR3 protein is CASSVQGTGELFF. CDR3 in DNA: TGTGCCAGCAGCGTACAGGGCACCGGGGAGCTGTTTTTT.

V usage is TRBV19 and J usage is TRBJ1-1; D not resolved. The germline CDR1 and CDR2 sequences are LNHDA and SQIVND (reference sequence). CDR3 length: 16 residues. V lost 1 base and J lost 5, with 17 bases in between. CDR3 protein: CASSIAGRGVDTEAFF. CDR3 nucleotide sequence: TGTGCCAGTAGTATAGCGGGTCGGGGAGTTGATACTGAAGCTTTCTTT.

This clone was seen once. This chain uses TRBV28 with TRBJ1-2, with D maybe TRBD1 (5 bases). Germline CDR1 reads MDHEN; CDR2 reads SYDVKM. The CDR3 has 14 amino acids. The CDR3 spells CTATGGGPNYGYTF. The CDR3 DNA reads as TGTACGGCGACCGGGGGGGGACCGAACTATGGCTACACCTTC.